This TCR beta chain was captured by sequencing in a study of blood T cell repertoires in COVID-19. Turning to the study itself: There were acute and convalescent COVID-19 samples, and they came from the United States, Italy and Spain. T cells, B-cell-depleted T cells, or PBMCs provided the cDNA or gDNA that served as material.

The J segment lost 5 bases and the V segment lost 0 bases, leaving 8 bases of the junction unmatched. Per germline, CDR1 SGDLS and CDR2 YYNGEE. The length of the CDR3 is 16 residues. Seattle patients were enrolled during active infection and followed longitudinally. As originally analysed: Reference gene primer amplification gave estimated nucleated cell counts. Here immunoSEQ multiplex PCR was the method, and the copy in TCRdb shows in-frame clones only, minus some. V and J calls and clone size come straight from that table; D and trimming were deduced from the DNA. Here the sample spans roughly 480,000 clones, 89% being singletons.

The material sequenced was peripheral blood. The receptor was isolated from a man aged 18 to 29 with COVID-19, enrolled during active disease. This rearrangement joins TRBV9 to TRBJ2-4; 7 bases fit TRBD2. CDR3 DNA: TGTGCCAGCAGCGTAGTGGCTAGCGGAGGACAAAACATTCAGTACTTC. It codes for CASSVVASGGQNIQYF.